The 27 T cell receptor beta chains listed next were all sequenced from one sample in a study of spatial heterogeneity in lung cancer. Specified time point: sample taken at primary tumor resection. MiXCR, run by TCRdb on the 5' RACE reads, gives a single entry per CDR3 protein. The data contain some 5,100 distinct CDR3 sequences, around 5.2% of them seen just once; the ten biggest clones take up about a tenth. This sample comprised normal lung tissue next to the tumor, obtained at surgery. These receptor sequences come from a female donor with early-stage non-small cell lung cancer.

This clonotype was recorded at least ten times. J is TRBJ2-3 and V is TRBV9, with D hard to call. Germline lookup yields CDR1 SGDLS and CDR2 YYNGEE. The CDR3 length is 14 residues. V was cut by 2 bases and J by 4 bases, with 11 bases left in between. Here the CDR3 DNA reads TGTGCCAGCAGCGTCGGTACCGCGTCAGATACGCAGTATTTT. This codes for CASSVGTASDTQYF.

In this sample, this clonotype turned up many times. The chain links TRBV28 to TRBJ2-7; D not resolved. Per germline, CDR1 MDHEN and CDR2 SYDVKM. V lost 3 bases, J lost 2 bases, and 8 bases lay in between. This CDR3 has 13 residues. The CDR3 DNA reads as TGTGCCAGCAGTTTTAAGTGGCCCTACGAGCAGTACTTC. Translated: CASSFKWPYEQYF.

V is TRBV7-6 and J is TRBJ2-7; D gene uncertain. The germline gives CDR1 SGHVS, CDR2 FNYEAQ. There are 16 residues in the CDR3. V was shortened by 5 bases and J by 0 bases, with 17 bases between the two germline ends. The CDR3 loop reads CASSPASSRTSYEQYF. CDR3 sequence (DNA): TGTGCCAGCAGCCCAGCCTCAAGCCGGACCTCCTACGAGCAGTACTTC.

This clonotype is medium-sized in the sample. This chain uses TRBV7-8 with TRBJ2-1; D is undetermined. V gave up 2 bases and J gave up 5 bases, with 10 bases separating them. Germline-derived CDR1 and CDR2 are SGHVS and FQNEAQ. CDR3 length equals 14 residues. The CDR3, as DNA: TGTGCCAGCAGCTTAAATTCTAACAACAATGAGCAGTTCTTC. Translation: CASSLNSNNNEQFF.

By share, this clonotype counts as medium-sized (0.01 to 0.1%). This chain links TRBV12-3 or TRBV12-4 with TRBJ2-1; D gene ambiguous. Trimming cost V 3 bases and J 0 bases, with 12 bases left between them. The CDR3 sequence is 16 residues long. CDR3 sequence: CASSLGPQSSYNEQFF. Here the CDR3 DNA reads TGTGCCAGCAGTTTGGGCCCCCAGAGCTCCTACAATGAGCAGTTCTTC.

The rearrangement uses TRBV30 and TRBJ2-1; D may correspond to TRBD1 or TRBD2 (5 bases each). The germline V gene has CDR1 GTSNPN and CDR2 SVGIG (reference sequence). Deletions cut 2 bases from V and 7 bases from J, with 9 bases between. This CDR3 has 12 amino acids. In DNA form, the CDR3 reads TGTGCCTGGAGTATCGGGGCTAATGAGCAGTTCTTC. This translates into CAWSIGANEQFF.

This clonotype is medium-sized by share. The chain has TRBV5-1 and TRBJ1-1; D unclear. CDR3 length equals 14 residues. Trimming pared 2 bases from V and 5 bases from J, leaving 13 bases between. The germline CDR1 and CDR2 sequences are SGHRS and YFSETQ. The CDR3 nucleotides are TGCGCCAGCAGCTTTGGGGTCTATGAGACTGAAGCTTTCTTT. This sequence encodes CASSFGVYETEAFF.

This sequence joins TRBV9 and TRBJ2-1, with a possible D match to TRBD2 (7 bases). Germline CDR1 reads SGDLS; CDR2 reads YYNGEE. Trimming took 4 bases from V and 7 from J, leaving 21 bases between them. CDR3 length: 16 amino acids. In DNA form, the CDR3 reads TGTGCCAGCAGCCCCCCCGGGGGCGGGAGAGAAAATGAGCAGTTCTTC. This codes for CASSPPGGGRENEQFF.

The V gene is TRBV10-2, the J gene TRBJ2-2; D gene uncertain. The CDR3 length is 11 residues. Trimming cost V 8 bases and J 6 bases, with 7 bases left between them. The germline gives CDR1 WSHSY, CDR2 SAAADI. The CDR3 here is CASHAAGELFF. In nucleotides, the CDR3 is TGCGCCAGCCATGCCGCCGGGGAGCTGTTTTTT.

By proportion, this clonotype is medium-sized. The rearrangement links TRBV7-8 to TRBJ2-3; D gene ambiguous. The CDR3 spans 13 residues. The germline V gene has CDR1 SGHVS and CDR2 FQNEAQ. V dropped 1 base and J dropped 5 bases, with 7 bases sitting between them. Written as DNA, the CDR3 is TGTGCCAGCAGCTTAGGGTCACTAGATACGCAGTATTTT. Protein product: CASSLGSLDTQYF.

The chain carries TRBV7-2 and TRBJ1-1; D possibly corresponds to TRBD1 (5 bases). CDR1 and CDR2 (germline): SGHTA, FQGNSA. V dropped 1 base and J dropped 7 bases, with 13 bases sitting between them. This CDR3 region has 14 residues. CDR3 nucleotides: TGTGCCAGCAGCTTAGTGGGTGGGGCAGATGAAGCTTTCTTT. Its protein is CASSLVGGADEAFF.

The chain couples TRBV20-1 to TRBJ2-1; D may match TRBD1 or TRBD2 (5 bases each). Germline V gives CDR1 DFQATT, CDR2 SNEGSKA (reference sequence). V dropped 3 bases and J dropped 7 bases, with 16 bases sitting between them. This CDR3 has 14 residues. CDR3 nucleotide sequence: TGCAGTGCTAGGAGGGCAGGGTCGGTGAATGAGCAGTTCTTC. Its protein product is CSARRAGSVNEQFF.

The chain uses TRBV2 and TRBJ2-1; TRBD2 is a possible D gene (6 bases). Looked up from germline, CDR1 is SNHLY and CDR2 is FYNNEI. The CDR3 runs 14 residues. V was clipped by 4 bases and J by 6 bases, with 13 bases between them. CDR3 residues: CASSVTAGSNEQFF. The DNA for the CDR3 is TGTGCCAGCAGTGTTACCGCGGGAAGCAATGAGCAGTTCTTC.

This clonotype ranks as medium-sized (0.01 to 0.1%). This sequence joins TRBV12-3 or TRBV12-4 and TRBJ2-3, with D unresolved. V lost 5 bases, J lost 0 bases, and 6 bases lay in between. The CDR3 is 13 amino acids. The CDR3 region has the DNA TGTGCCAGCAGTGCCGGCAGCACAGATACGCAGTATTTT. This translates into CASSAGSTDTQYF.

This clonotype was detected many times. J is TRBJ2-1 and V is TRBV5-6; TRBD2 matches 7 bases. The CDR3 contains 17 residues. V was pared by 4 bases and J by 8 bases, with 18 bases of the junction left unmatched. Germline CDR1 reads SGHDT; CDR2 reads YYEEEE. CDR3 residues: CASSVASGFSKRDEQFF. DNA of the CDR3: TGTGCCAGCAGCGTAGCTAGCGGTTTTAGTAAGCGAGATGAGCAGTTCTTC. The variable domain in full, with the rest retrieved from reference TRBV5-6 and TRBJ2-1, is DAGVTQSPTHLIKTRGQQVTLRCSPKSGHDTVSWYQQALGQGPQFIFQYYEEEERQRGNFPDRFSGHQFPNYSSELNVNALLLGDSALYLCASSVASGFSKRDEQFFGPGTRLTVL.

This clonotype rates as medium-sized. The CDR3 bases are TGCAGTACGAAGCGGCAGGGTAACACTGAAGCTTTCTTT. Protein: CSTKRQGNTEAFF. This chain joins TRBV20-1 and TRBJ1-1; TRBD1 might be the D (5 bases). There are 13 residues in the CDR3. Trimming left V 8 bases short and J 2 bases short, with 15 bases between. Germline V CDR1 and CDR2: DFQATT, SNEGSKA (reference sequence).

By sample share, this clonotype is medium-sized. The chain recombines TRBV11-1 with TRBJ1-1; 7 nucleotides match TRBD1. Per germline, CDR1 SGHAT and CDR2 FQDESV (reference sequence). The CDR3 consists of 13 residues. After removal of 3 bases from V and 4 bases from J, the junction contained 2 bases not matched to a gene. CDR3 amino acids: CASSFDRVTEAFF. CDR3 nucleotides: TGTGCCAGCAGCTTTGACAGGGTCACTGAAGCTTTCTTT.

This clonotype came up a few times. This chain links TRBV12-3 or TRBV12-4 with TRBJ2-7; TRBD2 aligns across 12 bases. This CDR3 spans 14 amino acids. Trimming cost V 3 bases and J 3 bases; bases outside gene matches: 0. For the CDR3, the DNA is TGTGCCAGCAGTTTGACTAGCGGGGGCTACGAGCAGTACTTC. Protein: CASSLTSGGYEQYF.

This clonotype was found many times. The chain links TRBV20-1 to TRBJ1-1; the D is unclear. Germline CDR1 reads DFQATT; CDR2 reads SNEGSKA (reference sequence). Trimming took off 3 bases at V and 0 bases at J, with 11 bases between the two ends. The CDR3 totals 14 residues. The CDR3 bases are TGCAGTGCTAGCTTACCGGGATTGAACACTGAAGCTTTCTTT. Its translation is CSASLPGLNTEAFF.

Many counts were recorded for this clonotype. This chain links TRBV20-1 with TRBJ2-1; TRBD2 matches at 9 bases. Germline loops: CDR1 DFQATT, CDR2 SNEGSKA (reference sequence). The CDR3 sequence is 15 residues long. The V segment lost 5 bases and the J segment 8 bases; nucleotides outside the gene matches: 13. CDR3 in DNA: TGCAGTGCTGAACTTAGCGGGAGTGGCTTCGATGAGCAGTTCTTC. Translation: CSAELSGSGFDEQFF.

The sample holds many counts of this clonotype. The chain uses TRBV6-2 or TRBV6-3 and TRBJ2-5, with 7 bases that match TRBD2. The CDR3 covers 13 residues. V was clipped by 2 bases and J by 5 bases; unmatched bases: 2. Germline lookup yields CDR1 MNHEY and CDR2 SVGEGT. This chain's CDR3 is CASSYGRAETQYF. CDR3 in DNA: TGTGCCAGCAGTTACGGGAGGGCTGAGACCCAGTACTTC.

This clonotype counts as medium-sized (0.01 to 0.1%). This rearrangement joins TRBV4-1 to TRBJ2-2, with D perhaps TRBD2 (5 bases). Per the germline V gene, CDR1 is MGHRA and CDR2 is YSYEKL. CDR3 length: 14 residues. V was cut by 1 base and J by 8 bases, with 11 bases left in between. CDR3 protein: CASSQGEREGELFF. In DNA form, the CDR3 reads TGCGCCAGCAGCCAAGGGGAGCGAGAGGGGGAGCTGTTTTTT.

In its sample, this clonotype ranks as large (0.1 to 1%). This sequence joins TRBV7-3 and TRBJ2-3; tentatively, D is TRBD1 or TRBD2 (5 bases each). CDR1 and CDR2 (germline): SGHTA, FQGTGA. The CDR3 length is 15 residues. Trimming cost V 4 bases and J 8 bases, with 19 bases left between them. This CDR3 reads CASSSTGRPIGTQYF. CDR3 coding DNA: TGTGCCAGCAGCTCCACGGGACGCCCCATTGGTACGCAGTATTTT. The entire variable domain, with the rest obtained from reference TRBV7-3 and TRBJ2-3, is as follows: GAGVSQTPSNKVTEKGKYVELRCDPISGHTALYWYRQSLGQGPEFLIYFQGTGAADDSGLPNDRFFAVRPEGSVSTLKIQRTERGDSAVYLCASSSTGRPIGTQYFGPGTRLTVL.

In its sample, this clonotype was seen many times. This rearrangement joins TRBV7-9 to TRBJ2-1, with 7 bases lining up with TRBD2. Germline loops: CDR1 SEHNR, CDR2 FQNEAQ (reference sequence). With 10 bases clipped from V and 8 bases from J, the junction kept 14 bases outside the gene matches. This CDR3 region has 14 residues. CDR3 in amino acids: CATRLAPKEDEQFF. For the CDR3, the DNA is TGTGCCACCAGACTAGCACCCAAAGAGGATGAGCAGTTCTTC.

By share, this clonotype counts as medium-sized. The V call is TRBV5-4, the J call TRBJ1-1; D unclear. Trimming pared 3 bases from V and 0 bases from J, leaving 9 bases between. The CDR3 extends over 14 amino acids. Germline assignment: CDR1 SGHNT and CDR2 YYREEE (reference sequence). Written as DNA, the CDR3 is TGTGCCAGCAGCTCCCGGGATTTGAACACTGAAGCTTTCTTT. Its translation: CASSSRDLNTEAFF.

This clonotype was seen many times. The V call is TRBV16, the J call TRBJ2-1, with no clear D. Trimming removed 6 bases at V and 13 bases at J, with 13 bases between. In germline, CDR1 is KGHSY, CDR2 FQNENV. The CDR3 covers 11 residues. The CDR3 DNA follows: TGTGCCAGCAGTTATAGCCGTGATCAGTTCTTC. Its protein is CASSYSRDQFF.

Judged by abundance, this clonotype is medium-sized. The chain joins TRBV6-2 or TRBV6-3 to TRBJ2-7, with D possibly TRBD2 on 6 matching bases. CDR1 is MNHEY, CDR2 SVGEGT, per germline. The CDR3 covers 16 residues. With 2 bases removed from V and 5 bases from J, the gap between germline ends came to 19 bases. CDR3 sequence (DNA): TGTGCCAGCAGTTACAGTGCCCAGCGGGTTAGGGACGAGCAGTACTTC. Residues: CASSYSAQRVRDEQYF.